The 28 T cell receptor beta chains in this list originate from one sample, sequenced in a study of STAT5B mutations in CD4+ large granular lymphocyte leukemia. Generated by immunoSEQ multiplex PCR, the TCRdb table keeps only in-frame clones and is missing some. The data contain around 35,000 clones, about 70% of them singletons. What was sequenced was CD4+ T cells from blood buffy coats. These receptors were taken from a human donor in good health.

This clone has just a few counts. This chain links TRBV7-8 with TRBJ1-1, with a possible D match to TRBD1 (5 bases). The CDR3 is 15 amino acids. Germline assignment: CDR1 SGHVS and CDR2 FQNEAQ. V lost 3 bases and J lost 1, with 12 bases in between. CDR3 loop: CASSFQGPGNTEAFF. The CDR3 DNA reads TGTGCCAGCAGCTTTCAGGGCCCCGGGAACACTGAAGCTTTCTTT.

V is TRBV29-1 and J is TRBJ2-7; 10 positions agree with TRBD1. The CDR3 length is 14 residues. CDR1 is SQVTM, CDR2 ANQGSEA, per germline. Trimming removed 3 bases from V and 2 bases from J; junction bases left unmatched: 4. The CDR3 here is CSVEWGQGTYEQYF. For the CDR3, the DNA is TGCAGCGTTGAGTGGGGACAGGGGACCTACGAGCAGTACTTC.

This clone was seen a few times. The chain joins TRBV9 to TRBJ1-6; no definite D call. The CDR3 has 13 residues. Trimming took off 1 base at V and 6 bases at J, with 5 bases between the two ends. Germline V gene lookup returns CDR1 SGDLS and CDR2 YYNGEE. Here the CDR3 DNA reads TGTGCCAGCAGCGTAAACAGTAATTCACCCCTCCACTTT. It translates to CASSVNSNSPLHF.

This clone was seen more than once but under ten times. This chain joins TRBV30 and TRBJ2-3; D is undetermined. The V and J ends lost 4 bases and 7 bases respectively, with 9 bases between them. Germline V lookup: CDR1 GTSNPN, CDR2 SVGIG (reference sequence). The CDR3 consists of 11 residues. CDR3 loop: CAWKTANTQYF. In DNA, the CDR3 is TGTGCCTGGAAAACGGCAAATACGCAGTATTTT.

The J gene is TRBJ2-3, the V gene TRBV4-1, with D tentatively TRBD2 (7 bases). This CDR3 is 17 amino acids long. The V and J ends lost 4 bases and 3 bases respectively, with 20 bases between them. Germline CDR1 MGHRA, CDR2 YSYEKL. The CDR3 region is CASSRQSWGGNTDTQYF. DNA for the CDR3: TGCGCCAGCAGCCGTCAATCGTGGGGGGGCAATACAGATACGCAGTATTTT.

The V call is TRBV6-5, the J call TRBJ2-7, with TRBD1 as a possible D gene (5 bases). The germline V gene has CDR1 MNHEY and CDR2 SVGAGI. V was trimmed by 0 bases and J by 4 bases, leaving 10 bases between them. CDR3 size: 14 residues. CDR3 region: CASSYSSGFYEQYF. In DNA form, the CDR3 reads TGTGCCAGCAGTTACTCGTCAGGGTTTTACGAGCAGTACTTC.

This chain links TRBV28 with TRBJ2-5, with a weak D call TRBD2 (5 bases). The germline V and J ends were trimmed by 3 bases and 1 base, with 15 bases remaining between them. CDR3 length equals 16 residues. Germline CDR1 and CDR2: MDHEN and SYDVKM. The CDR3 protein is CASSFLLASSQETQYF. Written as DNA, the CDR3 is TGTGCCAGCAGTTTCCTCCTGGCTAGCTCCCAAGAGACCCAGTACTTC.

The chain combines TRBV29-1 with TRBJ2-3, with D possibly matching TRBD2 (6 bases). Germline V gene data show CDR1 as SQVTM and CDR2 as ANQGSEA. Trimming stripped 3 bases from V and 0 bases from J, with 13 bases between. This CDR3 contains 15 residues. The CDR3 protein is CSVDVSGSSTDTQYF. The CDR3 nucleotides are TGCAGCGTTGACGTTAGCGGTTCTAGCACAGATACGCAGTATTTT.

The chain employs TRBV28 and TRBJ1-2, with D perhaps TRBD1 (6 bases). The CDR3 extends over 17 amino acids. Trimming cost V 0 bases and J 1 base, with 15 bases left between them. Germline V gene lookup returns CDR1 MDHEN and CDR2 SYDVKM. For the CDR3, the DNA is TGTGCCAGCAGTTTATGGGGGGGCATCGAAATTAACTATGGCTACACCTTC. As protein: CASSLWGGIEINYGYTF.

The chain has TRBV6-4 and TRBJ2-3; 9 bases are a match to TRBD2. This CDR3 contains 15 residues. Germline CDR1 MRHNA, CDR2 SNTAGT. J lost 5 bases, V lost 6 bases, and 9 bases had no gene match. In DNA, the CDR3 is TGTGCCAGCAGCGTCGGGCTAGCGGGAAGAGATACGCAGTATTTT. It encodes CASSVGLAGRDTQYF.

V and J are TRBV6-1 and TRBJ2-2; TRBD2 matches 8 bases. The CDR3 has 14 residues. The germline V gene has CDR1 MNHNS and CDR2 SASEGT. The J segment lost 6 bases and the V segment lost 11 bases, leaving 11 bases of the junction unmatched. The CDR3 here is CAGQTSEGAGELFF. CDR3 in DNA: TGTGCCGGACAGACTAGCGAGGGGGCCGGGGAGCTGTTTTTT.

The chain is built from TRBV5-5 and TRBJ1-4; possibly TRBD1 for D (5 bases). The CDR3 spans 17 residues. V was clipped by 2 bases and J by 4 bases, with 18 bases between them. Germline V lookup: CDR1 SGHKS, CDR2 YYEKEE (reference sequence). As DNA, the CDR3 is TGTGCCAGCAGCTTTAGTTTGTGGGGCAGTGGTAATGAAAAACTGTTTTTT. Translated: CASSFSLWGSGNEKLFF. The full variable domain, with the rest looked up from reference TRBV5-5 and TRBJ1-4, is DAGVTQSPTHLIKTRGQQVTLRCSPISGHKSVSWYQQVLGQGPQFIFQYYEKEERGRGNFPDRFSARQFPNYSSELNVNALLLGDSALYLCASSFSLWGSGNEKLFFGSGTQLSVL.

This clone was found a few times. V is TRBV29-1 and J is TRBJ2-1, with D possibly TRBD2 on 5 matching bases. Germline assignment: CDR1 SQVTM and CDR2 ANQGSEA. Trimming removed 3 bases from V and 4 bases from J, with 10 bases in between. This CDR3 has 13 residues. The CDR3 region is CSVEESGYNEQFF. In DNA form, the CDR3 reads TGCAGCGTTGAGGAGAGCGGTTACAATGAGCAGTTCTTC.

CDR3 in amino acids: CASHGGRASNQPQHF. The CDR3 DNA follows: TGTGCCAGCCACGGGGGCAGGGCTAGCAATCAGCCCCAGCATTTT. The chain uses TRBV2 and TRBJ1-5; D might be TRBD1 (6 bases). The CDR3 is 15 residues long. V gave up 8 bases and J gave up 0 bases, with 14 bases separating them. Germline V lookup: CDR1 SNHLY, CDR2 FYNNEI.

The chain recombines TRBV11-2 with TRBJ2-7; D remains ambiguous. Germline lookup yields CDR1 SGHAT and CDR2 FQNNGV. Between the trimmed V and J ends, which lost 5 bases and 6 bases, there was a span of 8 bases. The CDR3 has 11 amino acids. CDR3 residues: CASSPIFEQYF. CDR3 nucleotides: TGTGCCAGCAGCCCGATTTTCGAGCAGTACTTC.

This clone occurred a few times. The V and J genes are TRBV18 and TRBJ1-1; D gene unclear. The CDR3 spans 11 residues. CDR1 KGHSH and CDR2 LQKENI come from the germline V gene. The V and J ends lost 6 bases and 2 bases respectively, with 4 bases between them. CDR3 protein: CASSLNTEAFF. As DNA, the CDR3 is TGTGCCAGCTCCCTAAACACTGAAGCTTTCTTT.

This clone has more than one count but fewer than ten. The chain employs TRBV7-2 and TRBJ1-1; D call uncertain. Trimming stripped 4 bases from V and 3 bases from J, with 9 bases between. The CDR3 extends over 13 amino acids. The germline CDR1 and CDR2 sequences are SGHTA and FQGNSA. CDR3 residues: CASSSLFHTEAFF. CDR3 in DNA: TGTGCCAGCAGCTCTTTGTTCCACACTGAAGCTTTCTTT.

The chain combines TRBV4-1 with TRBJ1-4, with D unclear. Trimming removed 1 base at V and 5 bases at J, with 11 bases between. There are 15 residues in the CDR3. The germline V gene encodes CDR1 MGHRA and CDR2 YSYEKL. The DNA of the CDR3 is TGCGCCAGCAGCCAAGTAAGTTCAAGGAATGAAAAACTGTTTTTT. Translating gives CASSQVSSRNEKLFF.

Here the CDR3 reads CASSPPAGSNYGYTF. DNA of the CDR3: TGTGCCAGCTCACCACCGGCAGGGTCTAACTATGGCTACACCTTC. V is TRBV18 and J is TRBJ1-2; possible D gene TRBD1, 5 bases. The CDR3 contains 15 residues. CDR1 and CDR2 (germline): KGHSH, LQKENI. Trimming shortened V by 0 bases and J by 0 bases, and 8 bases separated the two germline ends. Full variable domain (missing parts from reference TRBV18 and TRBJ1-2): NAGVMQNPRHLVRRRGQEARLRCSPMKGHSHVYWYRQLPEEGLKFMVYLQKENIIDESGMPKERFSAEFPKEGPSILRIQQVVRGDSAAYFCASSPPAGSNYGYTFGSGTRLTVV.

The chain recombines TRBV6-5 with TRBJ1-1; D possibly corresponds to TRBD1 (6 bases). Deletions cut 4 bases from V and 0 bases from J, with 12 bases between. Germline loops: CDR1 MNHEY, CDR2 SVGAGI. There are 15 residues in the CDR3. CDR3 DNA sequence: TGTGCCAGCAGTTTACATCGGGACATGAACACTGAAGCTTTCTTT. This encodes CASSLHRDMNTEAFF.

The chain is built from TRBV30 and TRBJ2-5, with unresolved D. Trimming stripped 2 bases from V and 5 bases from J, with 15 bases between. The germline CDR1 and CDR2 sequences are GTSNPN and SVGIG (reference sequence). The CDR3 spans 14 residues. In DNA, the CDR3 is TGTGCCTGGAGTCATAGGAGCCGTGATGAGACCCAGTACTTC. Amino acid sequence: CAWSHRSRDETQYF.

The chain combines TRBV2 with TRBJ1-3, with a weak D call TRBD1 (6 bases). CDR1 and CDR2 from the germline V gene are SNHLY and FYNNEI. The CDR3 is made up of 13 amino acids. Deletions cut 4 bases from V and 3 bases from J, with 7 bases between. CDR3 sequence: CASSAGVGNTIYF. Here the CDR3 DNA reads TGTGCCAGCAGTGCAGGGGTTGGAAACACCATATATTTT.

CDR3 nucleotides: TGTGCCAGCAGTTTATCACCCCCCGTGGGGCAGTTGAGCAATCAGCCCCAGCATTTT. Translated: CASSLSPPVGQLSNQPQHF. The V gene is TRBV27, the J gene TRBJ1-5, with D maybe TRBD1 (5 bases). The length of the CDR3 is 19 residues. V was cut by 0 bases and J by 1 base, with 19 bases left in between. The germline V gene has CDR1 MNHEY and CDR2 SMNVEV (reference sequence).

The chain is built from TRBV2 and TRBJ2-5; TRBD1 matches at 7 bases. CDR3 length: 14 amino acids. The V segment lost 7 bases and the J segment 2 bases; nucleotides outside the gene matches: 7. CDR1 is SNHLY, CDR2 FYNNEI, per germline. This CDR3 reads CASTMLQGQETQYF. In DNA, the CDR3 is TGTGCCAGCACTATGCTACAGGGGCAAGAGACCCAGTACTTC.

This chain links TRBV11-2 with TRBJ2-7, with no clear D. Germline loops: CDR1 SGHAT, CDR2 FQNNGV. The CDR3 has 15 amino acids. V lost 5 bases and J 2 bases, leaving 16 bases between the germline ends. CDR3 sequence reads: CASSRPGGRAYEQYF. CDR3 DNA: TGTGCCAGCAGCCGCCCCGGCGGCAGAGCCTACGAGCAGTACTTC.

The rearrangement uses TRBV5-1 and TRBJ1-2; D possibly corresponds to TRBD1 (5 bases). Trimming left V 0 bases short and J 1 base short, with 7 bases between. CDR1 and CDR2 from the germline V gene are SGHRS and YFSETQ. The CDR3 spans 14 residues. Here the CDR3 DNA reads TGCGCCAGCAGCTTGGACAGGAATAACTATGGCTACACCTTC. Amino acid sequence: CASSLDRNNYGYTF.

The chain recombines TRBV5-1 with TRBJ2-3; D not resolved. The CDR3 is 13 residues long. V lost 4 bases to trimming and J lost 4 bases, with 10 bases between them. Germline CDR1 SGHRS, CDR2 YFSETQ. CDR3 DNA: TGCGCCAGCAGCACAAGGATTTCAGATACGCAGTATTTT. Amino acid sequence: CASSTRISDTQYF.

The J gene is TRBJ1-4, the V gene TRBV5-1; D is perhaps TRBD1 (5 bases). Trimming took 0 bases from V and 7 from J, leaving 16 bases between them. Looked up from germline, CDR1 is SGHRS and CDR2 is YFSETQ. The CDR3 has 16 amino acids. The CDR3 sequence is CASSLVPPGGSEKLFF. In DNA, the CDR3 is TGCGCCAGCAGCTTGGTGCCCCCTGGGGGTAGTGAAAAACTGTTTTTT.